This T cell receptor (beta chain) was sequenced in a study of blood T cell repertoires in COVID-19. As handled by the study authors: Estimated nucleated cell counts came from reference gene primer amplification. The table came from immunoSEQ multiplex PCR; TCRdb's copy has only in-frame clones and leaves some out. Clone size and the V and J calls come from that table; the DNA yielded D and trimming. This sample yields nearly 250,000 clones, of which about 82% are seen a single time; approximately 8.2% belongs to the top ten. Recruitment covered about two dozen US areas and drew participants whose ages spanned roughly 18 to 89 years. Participant-reported clinical history was the basis for cohort assignment. From germline, CDR1 is SGHRS and CDR2 YFSETQ. CDR3 length: 12 residues. V was clipped by 7 bases and J by 7 bases; unmatched bases: 6.

The chain employs TRBV5-1 and TRBJ1-1, with 8 bases identical to TRBD1. The sequence was obtained from a woman between 50 and 59 years old with acute COVID-19. Sequencing was performed on PBMCs or T cells enriched from blood (not recorded which). The CDR3 spells CASSGQGVEAFF. Here the CDR3 DNA reads TGCGCCAGCTCAGGACAGGGAGTTGAAGCTTTCTTT.